One T cell receptor beta chain is described in this entry. The sample is drawn from a study of blood T cell repertoires in COVID-19. The wider study: Sites in the United States, Italy and Spain provided acute and convalescent COVID-19 samples.

Individuals aged about 18 to 100 years were recruited from about two dozen US areas. Assignments of participants to cohorts depended upon their own reported clinical history. Germline trimming cut 2 bases from V and 4 bases from J; bases unmatched to any gene: 6. This CDR3 region has 15 residues. CDR1 SEHNR and CDR2 FQNEAQ come from the germline V gene (reference sequence). The assay was immunoSEQ multiplex PCR, and TCRdb's table has in-frame clones only and misses some. Of roughly 400,000 clones in the sample, nearly 90% were seen once. This sequence originates from a woman aged 18-30 years who had been exposed to COVID-19. The sequenced sample consisted of PBMCs or T cells enriched from blood (not recorded which). This chain uses TRBV7-9 with TRBJ1-1; 8 positions match TRBD1. DNA for the CDR3: TGTGCCAGCAGCTTACTGACAGGGGTGGCCACTGAAGCTTTCTTT. This gives the protein CASSLLTGVATEAFF.